This is a list of T cell receptor beta chains from one sample in a study of shared clonotypes between healthy human individuals. The assay was immunoSEQ multiplex PCR, and TCRdb's table has in-frame clones only and misses some. The sample shows 600,000 to 750,000 clones, roughly 87% of them seen only once. The sequenced material came from memory CD8+ T cells from PBMCs. These receptors all stem from a young man in good health. Some clones in this sample may be carry-over from other donors' samples. CDR3s include the opening cysteine and the closing phenylalanine or tryptophan. The order of the fields is D gene, clone size, V gene, J gene, CDR3 DNA, CDR3 protein. A D gene is named only where the DNA matches it firmly. Not every row has a clone size; where given, it reads once, few, many or a size class.

D: TRBD1
size: .
V: TRBV28
J: TRBJ1-5
DNA: TGTGCCAGCAGTTTGGGACAGGTCAGGCCCCAGCATTTT
CDR3: CASSLGQVRPQHF

D: .
size: .
V: TRBV6-5
J: TRBJ2-3
DNA: TGTGCCAGCAGTTACTCGAGGTCAGGGTGGGCAGATACGCAGTATTTT
CDR3: CASSYSRSGWADTQYF

D: TRBD2
size: .
V: TRBV7-9
J: TRBJ2-1
DNA: TGTGCCAGCAGCCCCCGGACTAGCGGGAGGGCCGAAGATGAGCAGTTCTTC
CDR3: CASSPRTSGRAEDEQFF

D: TRBD1
size: .
V: TRBV9
J: TRBJ1-2
DNA: TGTGCCAGCAGCGTTCGGGACAGGGTGGATGGCTACACCTTC
CDR3: CASSVRDRVDGYTF

D: .
size: .
V: TRBV7-2
J: TRBJ2-7
DNA: TGTGCCAGCAGCGGCGGACCGGGACACAGCTCCTACGAGCAGTACTTC
CDR3: CASSGGPGHSSYEQYF

D: .
size: .
V: TRBV27
J: TRBJ2-3
DNA: TGTGCCAGCAGCCGGGGCAACACAGATACGCAGTATTTT
CDR3: CASSRGNTDTQYF

D: .
size: .
V: TRBV27
J: TRBJ2-5
DNA: TGTGCCAGCAGACCACATAATTTGGAGGAGATCCAGTACTTC
CDR3: CASRPHNLEEIQYF

D: .
size: .
V: TRBV9
J: TRBJ2-2
DNA: TGTGCCAGCAGCGTACCCCTTGGCGGCAACACCGGGGAGCTGTTTTTT
CDR3: CASSVPLGGNTGELFF

D: .
size: .
V: TRBV5-4
J: TRBJ2-1
DNA: TGTGCCAGCAGCTTAGAAAATGAGCAGTTCTTC
CDR3: CASSLENEQFF

D: .
size: once
V: TRBV6-5
J: TRBJ2-1
DNA: TGTGCCAGCAGTTACCCCTCAGACAATGAGCAGTTCTTC
CDR3: CASSYPSDNEQFF

D: .
size: .
V: TRBV15
J: TRBJ1-2
DNA: TGTGCCACCAGCAGAGGGGACTCTAACTATGGCTACACCTTC
CDR3: CATSRGDSNYGYTF

D: TRBD2
size: .
V: TRBV7-8
J: TRBJ2-1
DNA: TGTGCCAGCAGCCCAGAGATAGCGGGAGCGCACAATGAGCAGTTCTTC
CDR3: CASSPEIAGAHNEQFF

D: .
size: .
V: TRBV27
J: TRBJ1-1
DNA: TGTGCCAGCAGAACGGGGGGCACTGAAGCTTTCTTT
CDR3: CASRTGGTEAFF

D: TRBD2
size: few
V: TRBV7-9
J: TRBJ2-3
DNA: TGTGCCAGCAGTAGAGAACCGGGACTAGCGGGAGATACGCAGTATTTT
CDR3: CASSREPGLAGDTQYF

D: .
size: .
V: TRBV21-1
J: TRBJ2-5
DNA: TGTGCCTACGAAACCGGGCCCCAAGAGACCCAGTACTTC
CDR3: CAYETGPQETQYF

D: .
size: .
V: TRBV6-5
J: TRBJ2-7
DNA: TGTGCCAGCAGTCCCCGGGGGTCCTACGAGCAGTACTTC
CDR3: CASSPRGSYEQYF

D: .
size: .
V: TRBV27
J: TRBJ2-3
DNA: TGTGCCAGCAGTCCCGGGACAACGAGCACAGATACGCAGTATTTT
CDR3: CASSPGTTSTDTQYF

D: TRBD1
size: .
V: TRBV27
J: TRBJ2-5
DNA: TGTGCCAGCAGCCACGACAGGGGGCGAGAGACCCAGTACTTC
CDR3: CASSHDRGRETQYF

D: .
size: once
V: TRBV29-1
J: TRBJ2-2
DNA: TGCAGCGTTGACGGCAGGCGTCGCGGGGAGCTGTTTTTT
CDR3: CSVDGRRRGELFF

D: TRBD2
size: once
V: TRBV19
J: TRBJ2-7
DNA: TGTGCCAGTAGTCCTCGACTAGCGGGAGTCCGAACCTACGAGCAGTACTTC
CDR3: CASSPRLAGVRTYEQYF

D: .
size: .
V: TRBV5-3
J: TRBJ1-5
DNA: TGTGCCAGAAGCCGGCCTAGGGATAGCAATCAGCCCCAGCATTTT
CDR3: CARSRPRDSNQPQHF

D: .
size: .
V: TRBV28
J: TRBJ1-1
DNA: TGTGCCAGCTCCGCGTGGGGGGAGGACACTGAAGCTTTCTTT
CDR3: CASSAWGEDTEAFF

D: .
size: few
V: TRBV14
J: TRBJ1-1
DNA: TGTGCCAGCAGCCAAGCCCGGGACACCACGGTATTGGGGAACACTGAAGCTTTCTTT
CDR3: CASSQARDTTVLGNTEAFF

D: .
size: .
V: TRBV2
J: TRBJ1-2
DNA: TGTGCCACCCTCAGAGCTAACTATGGCTACACCTTC
CDR3: CATLRANYGYTF

D: .
size: .
V: TRBV27
J: TRBJ2-2
DNA: TGTGCCAGCAGTTCTGTCAGTTTTCCCGCGAACACCGGGGAGCTGTTTTTT
CDR3: CASSSVSFPANTGELFF

D: TRBD1
size: once
V: TRBV28
J: TRBJ2-7
DNA: TGTGCCAGCAGTCTCCAGGGGGCCGACGAGCAGTACTTC
CDR3: CASSLQGADEQYF

D: TRBD1
size: once
V: TRBV7-2
J: TRBJ2-6
DNA: TGTGCCAGCAGCCCGGACAGGGGAGTATCTGGGGCCAACGTCCTGACTTTC
CDR3: CASSPDRGVSGANVLTF

D: .
size: .
V: TRBV10-2
J: TRBJ1-5
DNA: TGCGCCAGCAGTGAGTCGCGGGGACCCAACCCTTATAGCAATCAGCCCCAGCATTTT
CDR3: CASSESRGPNPYSNQPQHF

D: .
size: .
V: TRBV7-9
J: TRBJ2-3
DNA: TGTGCCAGCAGCTCTAGTGTAGACTACACAGATACGCAGTATTTT
CDR3: CASSSSVDYTDTQYF

D: .
size: .
V: TRBV7-9
J: TRBJ2-2
DNA: TGTGCCAGCAGCGTTAGGGTTGGGGCCCGACTGGGGGAGCTGTTTTTT
CDR3: CASSVRVGARLGELFF

D: TRBD1
size: .
V: TRBV7-2
J: TRBJ2-7
DNA: TGTGCCAGCAGCTCGAGGGACAGCTACTACGAGCAGTACTTC
CDR3: CASSSRDSYYEQYF

D: .
size: .
V: TRBV4-1
J: TRBJ2-3
DNA: TGCGCCAGCAGCCAAGCAGACCAGACGCAGTATTTT
CDR3: CASSQADQTQYF

D: .
size: .
V: TRBV9
J: TRBJ1-1
DNA: TGTGCCAGCAGCCCTGGCGGTTTTATGGCTTTCTTT
CDR3: CASSPGGFMAFF

D: .
size: .
V: TRBV7-9
J: TRBJ2-3
DNA: TGTGCCAGCAGCTCCCCCGGGGCAGAAAGCACAGATACGCAGTATTTT
CDR3: CASSSPGAESTDTQYF

D: TRBD1
size: once
V: TRBV19
J: TRBJ1-4
DNA: TGTGCCAGTAAATACAGGGGGCTTGATGAAAAACTGTTTTTT
CDR3: CASKYRGLDEKLFF

D: TRBD1
size: .
V: TRBV5-5
J: TRBJ2-7
DNA: TGTGCCAGCAGCTCTCGACAGGGGTCCTACGAGCAGTACTTC
CDR3: CASSSRQGSYEQYF

D: .
size: .
V: TRBV7-9
J: TRBJ1-5
DNA: TGTGCCAGCAGCGGTAAAGGGGGTCAGCCCCAGCATTTT
CDR3: CASSGKGGQPQHF

D: TRBD1
size: once
V: TRBV6-1
J: TRBJ1-5
DNA: TGTGCCAGCAGCGAGCGGACAGGACAGCCCCAGCATTTT
CDR3: CASSERTGQPQHF

D: .
size: .
V: TRBV9
J: TRBJ2-7
DNA: TGTGCCAGCAGCGTAGCCTCGTCCTACGAGCAGTACTTC
CDR3: CASSVASSYEQYF

D: .
size: .
V: TRBV27
J: TRBJ1-4
DNA: TGTGCCAGCAGCCCTGGAGGGGAAAAACTGTTTTTT
CDR3: CASSPGGEKLFF

D: .
size: once
V: TRBV7-2
J: TRBJ2-3
DNA: TGTGCCAGCAGCTTAATCTGGATGAGCACAGATACGCAGTATTTT
CDR3: CASSLIWMSTDTQYF

D: .
size: .
V: TRBV27
J: TRBJ1-5
DNA: TGTGCCAGCAGTTTCGGGCAGGGCGGGCAGCCCCAGCATTTT
CDR3: CASSFGQGGQPQHF